What follows are 23 T cell receptor beta chains derived from one specimen sequenced in a study of identical twins. TCRdb reprocessed the 5' RACE reads via MiXCR and lists one record per CDR3 protein. The sample records under 300,000 distinct CDR3 sequences, about 13% being singletons. These data were also reused for a study on yellow fever vaccine responses in identical twins.

The sample consisted of memory (CD45RO+) T cells sorted from blood. The origin of the receptors is a young woman in good health.

This clonotype was seen more than once but under ten times. This chain uses TRBV3-1 with TRBJ2-7; a possible D gene is TRBD2 (6 bases). The CDR3 spans 14 residues. V was shortened by 4 bases and J by 3 bases, with 13 bases between the two germline ends. The V gene's germline CDR1 is LGHDT and CDR2 YNNKEL (reference sequence). The CDR3 bases are TGTGCCAGCAGCCTCGGAGGGCCAGGCTACGAGCAGTACTTC. Protein product: CASSLGGPGYEQYF.

This clonotype appeared a single time. The rearrangement joins TRBV4-3 to TRBJ2-3; TRBD2 is a possible D gene (5 bases). From germline, CDR1 is LGHNA and CDR2 YSLEER. The CDR3 runs 15 residues. Trimming pared 0 bases from V and 2 bases from J, leaving 9 bases between. In DNA, the CDR3 is TGCGCCAGCAGCCAAGATTTGAGGGACACAGATACGCAGTATTTT. Translated, it gives CASSQDLRDTDTQYF.

The table lists this clonotype with a few counts. One end of the junction is discordant with germline, which a read error may explain. The rearrangement uses TRBV29-1 and TRBJ2-3; 12 bases fit TRBD2. There are 13 residues in the CDR3. Germline CDR1 is SQVTM and CDR2 is ANQGSEA. CDR3 loop: CGLAGMGTDTQYF. CDR3 bases: TGTGGACTAGCGGGGATGGGCACAGATACGCAGTATTTT.

This clonotype has a handful of counts. A read error may account for a junction end that differs from germline. J is TRBJ1-5 and V is TRBV20-1; 10 bases fit TRBD1. The germline gives CDR1 DFQATT, CDR2 SNEGSKA (reference sequence). This CDR3 is built from 15 residues. This CDR3 is CSGSGQGSGNQPQHF. The CDR3 bases are TGCAGTGGCTCGGGACAGGGGTCGGGGAATCAGCCCCAGCACTTT.

In DNA form, the CDR3 reads TGTGCCAGCAGCTCAGGCCGGGAGCTGTTTTTT. It yields the protein CASSSGRELFF. The chain employs TRBV7-9 and TRBJ2-2, with D hard to call. Trimming took 4 bases from V and 9 from J, leaving 6 bases between them. The germline V gene encodes CDR1 SEHNR and CDR2 FQNEAQ (reference sequence). The CDR3 spans 11 residues.

This clonotype has only a few counts. The V call is TRBV4-3, the J call TRBJ2-1; D tentatively fits TRBD1 or TRBD2 (6 bases each). Germline values: CDR1 LGHNA, CDR2 YSLEER. The CDR3 is 15 residues long. V was pared by 4 bases and J by 2 bases, with 12 bases between. The CDR3 DNA follows: TGCGCCAGCAGCCCCCCGGGGGCAACCTACAATGAGCAGTTCTTC. Its translation is CASSPPGATYNEQFF.

This clonotype has only a few counts. The chain is built from TRBV20-1 and TRBJ2-3, with TRBD2 identical over 12 bases. The CDR3 totals 15 residues. Germline loops: CDR1 DFQATT, CDR2 SNEGSKA (reference sequence). V was clipped by 5 bases and J by 4 bases; unmatched bases: 7. This chain's CDR3 is CSAEEWTSGADTQYF. Written as DNA, the CDR3 is TGCAGTGCTGAGGAATGGACTAGCGGGGCAGATACGCAGTATTTT.

This clonotype has at least ten counts. V is TRBV10-3 and J is TRBJ2-3; maybe TRBD2 (7 bases). Germline V gives CDR1 ENHRY, CDR2 SYGVKD. The ends were cut back, 10 bases at V and 5 bases at J, with 16 bases in the middle. CDR3 length: 13 residues. Written as DNA, the CDR3 is TGTGCCACCCAGGGGACTAAGGTAGATACGCAGTATTTT. Translating it yields CATQGTKVDTQYF.

The J gene is TRBJ1-2, the V gene TRBV20-1, with 7 bases lining up with TRBD1. Germline values: CDR1 DFQATT, CDR2 SNEGSKA (reference sequence). Unmatched junction bases numbered 7, after V lost 6 bases and J lost 0 bases. This CDR3 has 14 amino acids. In DNA form, the CDR3 reads TGCAGTGCCAAATTGACAGGGACTAACTATGGCTACACCTTC. It yields the protein CSAKLTGTNYGYTF.

This clonotype was seen a handful of times. The genes are TRBV10-3 and TRBJ2-7; weak D call: TRBD2 (6 bases). V was cut by 6 bases and J by 0 bases, with 15 bases left in between. CDR1 is ENHRY, CDR2 SYGVKD, per germline. This CDR3 spans 15 amino acids. CDR3 sequence: CAISNGGGSSYEQYF. The CDR3 DNA sequence: TGTGCCATCAGCAACGGGGGAGGAAGCTCCTACGAGCAGTACTTC.

The J gene is TRBJ1-2, the V gene TRBV12-3 or TRBV12-4, with D uncertain. Trimming shortened V by 3 bases and J by 5 bases, and 13 bases separated the two germline ends. This CDR3 has 14 residues. The chain's CDR3 is CASSFKGFIYGYTF. The CDR3 DNA follows: TGTGCCAGCAGTTTCAAAGGTTTTATTTATGGCTACACCTTC.

Ten or more counts support this clonotype. The rearrangement joins TRBV6-5 to TRBJ1-4; unclear D gene. Germline CDR1 is MNHEY and CDR2 is SVGAGI. Trimming took 2 bases from V and 5 from J, leaving 12 bases between them. This CDR3 is 15 amino acids long. The CDR3 sequence: CASSYAGVGNEKLFF. The CDR3, as DNA: TGTGCCAGCAGTTACGCCGGAGTAGGGAATGAAAAACTGTTTTTT.

This clonotype has just a few counts. V usage is TRBV29-1 and J usage is TRBJ1-5; tentative D call: TRBD1 (5 bases). V lost 5 bases and J 1 base, leaving 9 bases between the germline ends. The CDR3 contains 13 residues. CDR1 SQVTM and CDR2 ANQGSEA come from the germline V gene. The CDR3 DNA reads as TGCAGCGTTATTTCAGGGAGCAATCAGCCCCAGCATTTT. Its protein is CSVISGSNQPQHF.

This clonotype was recorded at least ten times. The V call is TRBV4-2, the J call TRBJ1-1; a possible D gene is TRBD1 (5 bases). CDR1 is LGHNA, CDR2 YNFKEQ, per germline. The CDR3 consists of 17 residues. V lost 3 bases, J lost 4 bases, and 21 bases lay in between. CDR3 nucleotides: TGTGCCAGCAGCCAGGATATACAGGCAGGGCGAACCACTGAAGCTTTCTTT. It translates to CASSQDIQAGRTTEAFF.

The table lists this clonotype with a few counts. CDR3 loop: CSARDLASGFSEPYEQYF. As DNA, the CDR3 is TGCAGTGCTAGAGATCTGGCTAGCGGTTTTTCGGAGCCCTACGAGCAGTACTTC. The chain recombines TRBV20-1 with TRBJ2-7; 7 positions agree with TRBD2. V dropped 0 bases and J dropped 2; count of bases not matched to a gene: 16. This CDR3 has 18 amino acids. Germline assignment: CDR1 DFQATT and CDR2 SNEGSKA (reference sequence).

The chain carries TRBV2 and TRBJ2-3; D possibly corresponds to TRBD1 (5 bases). This CDR3 has 14 residues. Trimming took off 6 bases at V and 5 bases at J, with 15 bases between the two ends. From germline, CDR1 is SNHLY and CDR2 FYNNEI. The chain's CDR3 is CASSDSSKEDTQYF. Written as DNA, the CDR3 is TGTGCCAGCAGCGACAGCTCCAAGGAAGATACGCAGTATTTT.

The genes are TRBV7-2 and TRBJ2-3; D remains unclear. The CDR3 spans 12 residues. Trimming removed 8 bases from V and 6 bases from J, with 12 bases in between. From germline, CDR1 is SGHTA and CDR2 FQGNSA. The CDR3 nucleotides read TGTGCCAGCCGTGACCTCGGGGATACGCAGTATTTT. Encoded protein: CASRDLGDTQYF.

This clonotype was seen more than once but under ten times. This sequence joins TRBV7-8 and TRBJ2-1, with 11 bases lining up with TRBD2. Looked up from germline, CDR1 is SGHVS and CDR2 is FQNEAQ. CDR3 length equals 14 residues. V trimming: 6 bases; J trimming: 8 bases; junction bases outside the gene matches: 6. CDR3: CASRLAGDLDEQFF. Here the CDR3 DNA reads TGTGCCAGCAGACTAGCGGGAGACTTAGATGAGCAGTTCTTC.

The chain recombines TRBV11-1 with TRBJ2-1; 10 bases line up with TRBD2. The junction had 11 bases not matched to a gene; V was cut back by 5 bases and J by 1 base. Per the germline V gene, CDR1 is SGHAT and CDR2 is FQDESV (reference sequence). CDR3 length equals 18 residues. The CDR3 protein is CASSIRGGAGGSYNEQFF. The DNA for the CDR3 is TGTGCCAGCAGCATAAGGGGGGGAGCGGGAGGGTCCTACAATGAGCAGTTCTTC.

A few counts support this clonotype. The V gene is TRBV7-2, the J gene TRBJ2-7; 10 nucleotides match TRBD2. The V segment lost 2 bases and the J segment 7 bases; nucleotides outside the gene matches: 2. This CDR3 is built from 13 residues. Germline V gene sequence: CDR1 SGHTA, CDR2 FQGNSA. CDR3 DNA sequence: TGTGCCAGCAGCTTACAGCGGGAGGGGGAGCAGTACTTC. It specifies CASSLQREGEQYF.

This clonotype has at least ten counts. The chain is built from TRBV28 and TRBJ2-7; 9 positions agree with TRBD1. The length of the CDR3 is 15 residues. Trimming removed 5 bases from V and 7 bases from J; junction bases left unmatched: 12. Germline V gives CDR1 MDHEN, CDR2 SYDVKM. The chain's CDR3 is CASSPSPGTGWEQYF. CDR3 sequence (DNA): TGTGCCAGCAGTCCATCTCCGGGGACAGGGTGGGAGCAGTACTTC.

This chain joins TRBV5-1 and TRBJ2-7, with D perhaps TRBD1 (5 bases). Germline V lookup: CDR1 SGHRS, CDR2 YFSETQ. The CDR3 runs 14 residues. The V and J ends lost 0 bases and 2 bases respectively, with 9 bases between them. The DNA of the CDR3 is TGCGCCAGCAGCTTGGAAGGACACCCCTACGAGCAGTACTTC. Translated: CASSLEGHPYEQYF. The entire variable domain, with the rest obtained from reference TRBV5-1 and TRBJ2-7, is as follows: KAGVTQTPRYLIKTRGQQVTLSCSPISGHRSVSWYQQTPGQGLQFLFEYFSETQRNKGNFPGRFSGRQFSNSRSEMNVSTLELGDSALYLCASSLEGHPYEQYFGPGTRLTVT.

The chain employs TRBV12-5 and TRBJ2-3; D gene unclear. Per germline, CDR1 LGHNT and CDR2 FRNRAP. The CDR3 contains 13 residues. V lost 1 base and J 6 bases, leaving 8 bases between the germline ends. The CDR3, as DNA: TGTGCTAGTGGTTTGGCTAGGAGTGATACGCAGTATTTT. Its translation: CASGLARSDTQYF.